The clone carrying this TCR beta chain was found a few times. The antigen remains undetermined. This entry is derived from a study of early stage breast cancer tumors. The CDR3 spans 14 residues. Trimming removed 6 bases from V and 5 bases from J; junction bases left unmatched: 10. Germline V CDR1 and CDR2: SQVTM, ANQGSEA. Study-level points and caveats: Commonly generated sequences made up most enriched TCRB sequences shared between patients. Unsorted bulk genomic DNA sequencing lacked pairing and functional marker data. Tumors had about 2.6-fold higher T cell density than normal breast.

Method: immunoSEQ multiplex PCR; TCRdb's copy keeps in-frame clones and lacks some. The sample contains tens of thousands of clones, around 70% of which appear only once. The rearrangement joins TRBV29-1 to TRBJ1-5; 7 nucleotides line up with TRBD1. The receptor was isolated from a person aged 45 to 59 with breast cancer. The sample taken for sequencing was blood. CDR3 residues: CSVIPQGSDQPQHF. The DNA of the CDR3 is TGCAGCGTCATACCACAGGGGTCAGATCAGCCCCAGCATTTT.